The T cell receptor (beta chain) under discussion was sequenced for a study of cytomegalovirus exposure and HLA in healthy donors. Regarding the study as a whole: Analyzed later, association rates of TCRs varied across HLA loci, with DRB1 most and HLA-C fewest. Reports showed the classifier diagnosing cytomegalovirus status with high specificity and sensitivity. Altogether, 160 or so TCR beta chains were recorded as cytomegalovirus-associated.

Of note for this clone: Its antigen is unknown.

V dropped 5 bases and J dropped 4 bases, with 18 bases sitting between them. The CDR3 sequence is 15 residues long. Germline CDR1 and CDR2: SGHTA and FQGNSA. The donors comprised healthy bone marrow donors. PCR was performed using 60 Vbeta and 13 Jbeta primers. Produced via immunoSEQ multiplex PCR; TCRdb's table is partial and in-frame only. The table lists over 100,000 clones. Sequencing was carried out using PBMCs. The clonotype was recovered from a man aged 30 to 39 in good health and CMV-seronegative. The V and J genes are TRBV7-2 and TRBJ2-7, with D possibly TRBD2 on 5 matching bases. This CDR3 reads CASSRTGQPQYEQYF. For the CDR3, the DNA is TGTGCCAGCAGCCGGACTGGGCAGCCCCAGTACGAGCAGTACTTC.